The 30 T cell receptor beta chains listed next were all sequenced from one sample in a study of beta chain features in type 1 diabetes listed by TCRdb under 2018. Here is what the overall study found, with its caveats: A moderate but significant shortening of TCRB CDR3 length was observed in type 1 diabetes patients in all four CD4+ subsets.

Their antigens remain unidentified. Library creation used the immunoSEQ multiplex PCR assay. The entire isolated RNA was reverse transcribed using the High Capacity cDNA Reverse Transcription Kit, and thus expressed TCRB transcripts were sequenced. Held by TCRdb, this immuneACCESS table contains in-frame sequences only and omits some clones. Under half of the omission traces to an unresolved V gene where checked; the cause of the rest is unknown. A total of about 650,000 clones appear in this sample, around 12% of them only once. About 0.11% of the sample rests with the top ten. Sequenced material: naive CD4+ T cells from blood. The cell subset or site label for this specimen denotes: true naive CD4+ T cells. The source is a man younger than 40 with type 1 diabetes.

The table lists this clone with many counts. The genes are TRBV14 and TRBJ2-3, with D perhaps matching TRBD1 (5 bases). Germline CDR1 and CDR2: SGHDN and FVKESK. Trimming removed 2 bases from V and 6 bases from J, with 6 bases in between. This CDR3 has 12 amino acids. The CDR3 sequence is CASSQNRDTQYF. The CDR3 DNA sequence: TGTGCCAGCAGCCAAAACAGGGATACGCAGTATTTT.

The gene calls are TRBV10-3 and TRBJ1-4; weak D call: TRBD1 (5 bases). Per germline, CDR1 ENHRY and CDR2 SYGVKD. V was clipped by 11 bases and J by 9 bases, with 13 bases between them. The CDR3 loop spans 11 amino acids. The CDR3 sequence is CAVLRGKKLFF. In DNA, the CDR3 is TGTGCCGTACTTCGGGGGAAAAAACTGTTTTTT.

This clone was observed a handful of times. V gene TRBV9 combines with J gene TRBJ2-2; 9 nucleotides line up with TRBD2. This CDR3 has 17 residues. Germline V lookup: CDR1 SGDLS, CDR2 YYNGEE. Germline trimming cut 1 base from V and 4 bases from J; bases unmatched to any gene: 8. This CDR3 reads CASSVRASGVSTGELFF. The CDR3 nucleotides read TGTGCCAGCAGCGTAAGGGCTAGCGGGGTTAGCACCGGGGAGCTGTTTTTT.

This chain links TRBV4-2 with TRBJ2-7; maybe TRBD2 (5 bases). V shed 0 bases and J shed 6 bases, with 12 bases lying between them. This CDR3 has 14 residues. Germline V gene sequence: CDR1 LGHNA, CDR2 YNFKEQ. The CDR3 is CASSQDLIAREQYF. The CDR3 coding sequence is TGTGCCAGCAGCCAAGATTTAATAGCGCGCGAGCAGTACTTC.

The V and J genes are TRBV7-2 and TRBJ1-2; TRBD1 matches 8 bases. There are 15 residues in the CDR3. Looked up from germline, CDR1 is SGHTA and CDR2 is FQGNSA. The V gene end was trimmed by 1 base and the J gene end by 3 bases; junction bases not matched to a gene: 4. The CDR3 region is CASSLVQGADYGYTF. The CDR3 DNA is TGTGCCAGCAGCTTAGTTCAGGGGGCGGACTATGGCTACACCTTC.

The chain employs TRBV5-6 and TRBJ1-4; D is unresolved. Germline V gene lookup returns CDR1 SGHDT and CDR2 YYEEEE. The CDR3 loop spans 13 amino acids. Trimming left V 4 bases short and J 10 bases short, with 14 bases between. As DNA, the CDR3 is TGTGCCAGCAGCACTCCTAGCCGCGGAAAACTGTTTTTT. Residues: CASSTPSRGKLFF.

This clone has more than one count but fewer than ten. This chain connects TRBV29-1 to TRBJ1-4; D ambiguous. The CDR3 has 13 amino acids. Looked up from germline, CDR1 is SQVTM and CDR2 is ANQGSEA. V was shortened by 6 bases and J by 0 bases, with 8 bases between the two germline ends. The CDR3 is CSVSFTTNEKLFF. For the CDR3, the DNA is TGCAGCGTGAGCTTTACAACTAATGAAAAACTGTTTTTT.

The table lists this clone with a few counts. The rearrangement joins TRBV2 to TRBJ2-7; D is unresolved. The germline V gene has CDR1 SNHLY and CDR2 FYNNEI. The CDR3 sequence is 14 residues long. V was pared by 4 bases and J by 0 bases, with 10 bases between. The CDR3 sequence is CASSVEPDSYEQYF. CDR3 nucleotide sequence: TGTGCCAGCAGTGTTGAGCCAGACTCCTACGAGCAGTACTTC.

This sequence joins TRBV7-2 and TRBJ1-3; TRBD1 is a possible D gene (5 bases). The CDR3 is 14 residues long. V lost 6 bases to trimming and J lost 2 bases, with 11 bases between them. Germline CDR1 reads SGHTA; CDR2 reads FQGNSA. CDR3 sequence reads: CASSLDSAGNTIYF. The CDR3 nucleotides are TGTGCCAGCAGTCTTGACAGCGCTGGAAACACCATATATTTT.

This clone was detected a few times. The V call is TRBV7-2, the J call TRBJ2-3; weak D call: TRBD1 (5 bases). Germline loops: CDR1 SGHTA, CDR2 FQGNSA. The CDR3 loop spans 13 amino acids. Trimming took 1 base from V and 4 from J, leaving 6 bases between them. The CDR3 sequence is CASSLEGADTQYF. The DNA for the CDR3 is TGTGCCAGCAGCTTAGAAGGGGCAGATACGCAGTATTTT.

This chain joins TRBV7-2 and TRBJ1-5; D possibly corresponds to TRBD1 (5 bases). Trimming took 8 bases from V and 7 from J, leaving 9 bases between them. Germline V gene sequence: CDR1 SGHTA, CDR2 FQGNSA. This CDR3 is 11 amino acids long. The CDR3 coding sequence is TGTGCCAGCGGGGCGGAACAGCCCCAGCATTTT. Its protein product is CASGAEQPQHF.

The V gene is TRBV2, the J gene TRBJ2-1, with 7 bases that match TRBD2. This CDR3 region has 14 residues. The J segment lost 9 bases and the V segment lost 5 bases, leaving 10 bases of the junction unmatched. Germline CDR1 SNHLY, CDR2 FYNNEI. The CDR3 spells CASSRQRDPIEQFF. The CDR3, as DNA: TGTGCCAGCAGTAGGCAGCGGGACCCGATTGAGCAGTTCTTC.

The chain recombines TRBV4-3 with TRBJ2-7, with 7 bases fitting TRBD1. J lost 0 bases, V lost 0 bases, and 2 bases had no gene match. CDR3 length equals 15 residues. The germline V gene has CDR1 LGHNA and CDR2 YSLEER. The CDR3 spells CASSQDRGTSYEQYF. DNA for the CDR3: TGCGCCAGCAGCCAAGACAGGGGGACCTCCTACGAGCAGTACTTC.

This chain uses TRBV18 with TRBJ2-5, with 10 bases matching TRBD2. With 2 bases clipped from V and 5 bases from J, the junction kept 11 bases outside the gene matches. The germline V gene has CDR1 KGHSH and CDR2 LQKENI. The CDR3 is made up of 17 amino acids. This chain's CDR3 is CASSPYVLAGNTETQYF. DNA of the CDR3: TGTGCCAGCTCACCATATGTACTAGCGGGGAATACGGAGACCCAGTACTTC.

This clone occurred a few times. The rearrangement uses TRBV7-2 and TRBJ2-5; the match to TRBD2 covers 10 bases. The CDR3 runs to 14 residues. The J segment lost 5 bases and the V segment lost 6 bases, leaving 6 bases of the junction unmatched. Germline CDR1 reads SGHTA; CDR2 reads FQGNSA. The CDR3 sequence is CASRSGLAIETQYF. CDR3 bases: TGTGCCAGCAGGTCGGGACTAGCGATCGAGACCCAGTACTTC.

The chain has TRBV19 and TRBJ1-5; D call uncertain. Per germline, CDR1 LNHDA and CDR2 SQIVND (reference sequence). The V and J ends lost 5 bases and 5 bases respectively, with 7 bases between them. The CDR3 runs to 12 residues. This CDR3 is CASSRKDQPQHF. The CDR3 region has the DNA TGTGCCAGTAGTCGTAAAGATCAGCCCCAGCATTTT.

The chain carries TRBV4-1 and TRBJ1-4; D unclear. From germline, CDR1 is MGHRA and CDR2 YSYEKL. V lost 1 base, J lost 8 bases, and 8 bases lay in between. This CDR3 region has 13 residues. CDR3 bases: TGCGCCAGCAGCCAAGTGGAAGGCGAAAAACTGTTTTTT. It yields the protein CASSQVEGEKLFF.

This clone turned up a few times. Other nucleotide sequences in the sample specify the same CDR3. CDR3 loop: CASSLDSDTQYF. The CDR3 coding sequence is TGTGCCAGCAGCTTAGATTCAGATACGCAGTATTTT. The V and J genes are TRBV7-2 and TRBJ2-3; no definite D call. Between the trimmed V and J ends, which lost 1 base and 4 bases, there was a span of 3 bases. From germline, CDR1 is SGHTA and CDR2 FQGNSA. The CDR3 has 12 residues.

J is TRBJ2-1 and V is TRBV7-9; a possible D gene is TRBD1 (5 bases). This CDR3 has 17 residues. Trimming cost V 1 base and J 2 bases, with 15 bases left between them. Germline lookup yields CDR1 SEHNR and CDR2 FQNEAQ (reference sequence). The CDR3 loop is CASSLGNTGSAYNEQFF. CDR3 coding DNA: TGTGCCAGCAGCTTAGGCAACACAGGTTCCGCCTACAATGAGCAGTTCTTC.

The chain joins TRBV27 to TRBJ2-1; TRBD2 aligns across 9 bases. V dropped 6 bases and J dropped 0; count of bases not matched to a gene: 12. The germline V gene has CDR1 MNHEY and CDR2 SMNVEV (reference sequence). The CDR3 contains 18 residues. This CDR3 reads CASSQGGSGGSSYNEQFF. DNA of the CDR3: TGTGCCAGCAGCCAGGGAGGTAGCGGGGGAAGCTCCTACAATGAGCAGTTCTTC.

This clone was seen a few times. CDR3 nucleotide sequence: TGTGCCAGCAAAACTAGGGTGAGCTCCTACGAGCAGTACTTC. Translating gives CASKTRVSSYEQYF. This chain links TRBV11-2 with TRBJ2-7; a possible D gene is TRBD2 (5 bases). V shed 7 bases and J shed 0 bases, with 13 bases lying between them. There are 14 residues in the CDR3. Germline V gene lookup returns CDR1 SGHAT and CDR2 FQNNGV. The complete variable domain, with remaining parts taken from reference TRBV11-2 and TRBJ2-7, reads EAGVAQSPRYKIIEKRQSVAFWCNPISGHATLYWYQQILGQGPKLLIQFQNNGVVDDSQLPKDRFSAERLKGVDSTLKIQPAKLEDSAVYLCASKTRVSSYEQYFGPGTRLTVT.

The chain has TRBV25-1 and TRBJ1-6, with 7 bases that match TRBD1. V lost 4 bases to trimming and J lost 7 bases; unmatched junction nucleotides: 7. The length of the CDR3 is 15 residues. Germline lookup yields CDR1 MGHDK and CDR2 SYGVNS. The CDR3 region is CASSAMTGLNSPLHF. The DNA for the CDR3 is TGTGCCAGCAGTGCAATGACAGGGCTAAATTCACCCCTCCACTTT.

This clone was picked up a small number of times. The rearrangement links TRBV2 to TRBJ1-5, with D perhaps matching TRBD1 (6 bases). Germline V gives CDR1 SNHLY, CDR2 FYNNEI. This CDR3 has 15 amino acids. Trimming left V 1 base short and J 4 bases short, with 11 bases between. CDR3: CASSEESGANQPQHF. In nucleotides, the CDR3 is TGTGCCAGCAGTGAAGAGTCAGGGGCGAATCAGCCCCAGCATTTT.

V is TRBV11-3 and J is TRBJ2-7, with 7 bases that match TRBD1. The germline V gene has CDR1 SGHNT and CDR2 YENEEA. The V segment lost 1 base and the J segment 2 bases; nucleotides outside the gene matches: 5. The CDR3 length is 15 residues. CDR3 sequence: CASSLGGQVTYEQYF. In DNA, the CDR3 is TGTGCCAGCAGCTTAGGCGGACAGGTGACCTACGAGCAGTACTTC. Variable domain in full (rest from reference TRBV11-3 and TRBJ2-7): EAGVVQSPRYKIIEKKQPVAFWCNPISGHNTLYWYLQNLGQGPELLIRYENEEAVDDSQLPKDRFSAERLKGVDSTLKIQPAELGDSAVYLCASSLGGQVTYEQYFGPGTRLTVT.

The V and J genes are TRBV6-6 and TRBJ2-3; D is uncertain. Trimming shortened V by 6 bases and J by 2 bases, and 9 bases separated the two germline ends. CDR1 and CDR2 from the germline V gene are MNHNY and SVGAGI (reference sequence). This CDR3 region has 13 residues. In nucleotides, the CDR3 is TGTGCCAGCAGGGCCTCGATCACAGATACGCAGTATTTT. It yields the protein CASRASITDTQYF.

The CDR3 sequence: CASSLAGQSVQYF. DNA for the CDR3: TGCGCCAGCAGCTTGGCGGGACAATCTGTGCAGTACTTC. The rearrangement uses TRBV5-1 and TRBJ2-7; possible D gene TRBD1, 6 bases. Trimming shortened V by 0 bases and J by 9 bases, and 13 bases separated the two germline ends. The CDR3 loop spans 13 amino acids. Looked up from germline, CDR1 is SGHRS and CDR2 is YFSETQ. The complete variable domain, with remaining parts taken from reference TRBV5-1 and TRBJ2-7, reads KAGVTQTPRYLIKTRGQQVTLSCSPISGHRSVSWYQQTPGQGLQFLFEYFSETQRNKGNFPGRFSGRQFSNSRSEMNVSTLELGDSALYLCASSLAGQSVQYFGPGTRLTVT.

The chain couples TRBV5-1 to TRBJ2-2; D perhaps matches TRBD1 (6 bases). The CDR3 has 14 amino acids. The germline gives CDR1 SGHRS, CDR2 YFSETQ. The V end was cut by 0 bases, the J end by 4 bases, with 7 bases between. CDR3 nucleotide sequence: TGCGCCAGCAGCTTGGCACAGGGCACCGGGGAGCTGTTTTTT. Translated: CASSLAQGTGELFF.

The chain carries TRBV4-3 and TRBJ1-5, with 10 bases fitting TRBD1. The length of the CDR3 is 15 residues. Germline V gene sequence: CDR1 LGHNA, CDR2 YSLEER. V lost 2 bases and J lost 4; bases outside the gene matches: 2. The CDR3 is CASSQSGQGNQPQHF. The CDR3 DNA reads as TGCGCCAGCAGCCAATCGGGACAGGGGAATCAGCCCCAGCATTTT.

This clone was observed a few times. V and J are TRBV7-6 and TRBJ1-1; tentative D call: TRBD1 (5 bases). V was cut by 4 bases and J by 0 bases, with 9 bases left in between. CDR1 and CDR2 (germline): SGHVS, FNYEAQ. The CDR3 is made up of 14 amino acids. The CDR3 DNA sequence: TGTGCCAGCAGCTGGGCGGGGCTGAACACTGAAGCTTTCTTT. Encoded protein: CASSWAGLNTEAFF.

The gene calls are TRBV28 and TRBJ1-6, with TRBD1 matching over 7 bases. This CDR3 is built from 15 residues. The trim removed 5 bases at V and 7 bases at J, leaving 8 bases unmatched. Germline assignment: CDR1 MDHEN and CDR2 SYDVKM. The CDR3 is CASSPPGQPNSPLHF. The CDR3 DNA reads as TGTGCCAGCAGTCCTCCGGGACAGCCGAATTCACCCCTCCACTTT.